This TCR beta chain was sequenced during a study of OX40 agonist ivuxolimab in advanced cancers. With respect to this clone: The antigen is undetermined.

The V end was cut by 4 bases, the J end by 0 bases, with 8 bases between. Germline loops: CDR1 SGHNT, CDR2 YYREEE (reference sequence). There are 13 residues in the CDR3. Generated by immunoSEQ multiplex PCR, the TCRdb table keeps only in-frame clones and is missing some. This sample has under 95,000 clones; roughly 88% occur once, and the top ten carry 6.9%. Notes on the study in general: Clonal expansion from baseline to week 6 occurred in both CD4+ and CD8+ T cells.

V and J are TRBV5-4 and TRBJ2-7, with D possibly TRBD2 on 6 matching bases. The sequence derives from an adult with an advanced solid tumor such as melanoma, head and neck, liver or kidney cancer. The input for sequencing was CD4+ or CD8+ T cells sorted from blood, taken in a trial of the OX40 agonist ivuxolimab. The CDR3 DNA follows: TGTGCCAGCAGCATCGGGAGCTCCTACGAGCAGTACTTC. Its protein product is CASSIGSSYEQYF. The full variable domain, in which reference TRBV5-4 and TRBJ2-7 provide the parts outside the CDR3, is ETGVTQSPTHLIKTRGQQVTLRCSSQSGHNTVSWYQQALGQGPQFIFQYYREEENGRGNFPPRFSGLQFPNYSSELNVNALELDDSALYLCASSIGSSYEQYFGPGTRLTVT.